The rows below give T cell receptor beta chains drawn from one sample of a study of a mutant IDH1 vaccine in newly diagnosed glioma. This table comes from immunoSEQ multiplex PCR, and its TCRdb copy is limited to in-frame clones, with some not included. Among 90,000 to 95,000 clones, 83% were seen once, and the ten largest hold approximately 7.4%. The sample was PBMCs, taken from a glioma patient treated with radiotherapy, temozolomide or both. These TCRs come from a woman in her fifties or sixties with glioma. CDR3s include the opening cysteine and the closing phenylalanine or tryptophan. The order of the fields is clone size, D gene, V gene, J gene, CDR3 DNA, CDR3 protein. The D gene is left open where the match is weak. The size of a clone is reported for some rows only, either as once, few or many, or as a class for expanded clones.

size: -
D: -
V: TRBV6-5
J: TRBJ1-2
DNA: TGTGCCAGCAGTTCGGGACCGCTCGGGCGGAACTATGGCTACACCTTC
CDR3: CASSSGPLGRNYGYTF

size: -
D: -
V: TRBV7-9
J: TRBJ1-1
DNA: TGTGCCAGCAGCCATCGAGACAGAACTGAAGCTTTCTTT
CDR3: CASSHRDRTEAFF

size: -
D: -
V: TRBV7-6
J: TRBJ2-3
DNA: TGTGCCAGCAGCTTATCCCGGGGGGCAAATACGCAGTATTTT
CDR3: CASSLSRGANTQYF

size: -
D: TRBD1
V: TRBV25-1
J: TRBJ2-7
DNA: TGTGCCAGCAGTGGGGACAGAACCATCTACGAGCAGTACTTC
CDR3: CASSGDRTIYEQYF

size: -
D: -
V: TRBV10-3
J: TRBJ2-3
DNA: TGTGCCATCAGTGAGTTGAAAGATACGCAGTATTTT
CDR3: CAISELKDTQYF

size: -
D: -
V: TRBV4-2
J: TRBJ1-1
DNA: TGTGCCAGCACCGACAGGTTGAACACTGAAGCTTTCTTT
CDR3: CASTDRLNTEAFF

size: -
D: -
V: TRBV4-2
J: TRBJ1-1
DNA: TGTGCCAGCAGCACGAGTCCGGGCACTGAAGCTTTCTTT
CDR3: CASSTSPGTEAFF

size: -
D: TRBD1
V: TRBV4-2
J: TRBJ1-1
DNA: TGTGCCAGCAGCCAAGGCGCGGACAGGGACATGAACACTGAAGCTTTCTTT
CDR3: CASSQGADRDMNTEAFF

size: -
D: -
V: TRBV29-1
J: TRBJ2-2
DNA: TGCAGCGTTCTAAGCGCCGGGGAGCTGTTTTTT
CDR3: CSVLSAGELFF

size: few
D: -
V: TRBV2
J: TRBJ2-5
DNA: TGTGCCAGCAGTGAAGAGGAGACCCAGTACTTC
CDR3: CASSEEETQYF

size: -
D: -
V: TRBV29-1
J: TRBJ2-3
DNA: TGCAGCGTTGGGACTGGGACGACAGATACGCAGTATTTT
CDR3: CSVGTGTTDTQYF

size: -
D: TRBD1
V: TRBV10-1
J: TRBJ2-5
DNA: TGCGCCAGCAGTGGACCCGAACAGGGGGCTGGAGAGACCCAGTACTTC
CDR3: CASSGPEQGAGETQYF

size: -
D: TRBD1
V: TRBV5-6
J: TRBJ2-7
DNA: TGTGCCAGCAGCTTGGTTTGGTCAGGGGGTGAGCAGTACTTC
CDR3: CASSLVWSGGEQYF

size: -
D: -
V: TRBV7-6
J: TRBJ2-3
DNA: TGTGCCAGCAGCTTATCCACAGATACGCAGTATTTT
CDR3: CASSLSTDTQYF

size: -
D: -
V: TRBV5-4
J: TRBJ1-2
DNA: TGTGCCAGCAGGCCAGGGGAAGTTGGTTATGGCTACACCTTC
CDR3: CASRPGEVGYGYTF

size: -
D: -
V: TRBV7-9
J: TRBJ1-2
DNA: TGTGCCAGCGGTAACGGCTATGGCTACACCTTC
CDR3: CASGNGYGYTF

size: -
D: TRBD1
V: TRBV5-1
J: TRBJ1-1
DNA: TGCGCCAGCAGCCCAGGGACAGGGTTGGCTCGCACTGAAGCTTTCTTT
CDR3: CASSPGTGLARTEAFF

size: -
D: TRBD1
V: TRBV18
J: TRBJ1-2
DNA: TGTGCCAGCTCACCCCGGGACAGAGACTATGGCTACACCTTC
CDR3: CASSPRDRDYGYTF

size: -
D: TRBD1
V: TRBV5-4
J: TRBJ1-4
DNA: TGTGCCAGCAGCCACAGGGGGAGGGGGGAAAAACTGTTTTTT
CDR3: CASSHRGRGEKLFF

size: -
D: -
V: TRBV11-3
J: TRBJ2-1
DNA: TGTGCCAGCAGCTTAGGAGTTTACAATGAGCAGTTCTTC
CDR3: CASSLGVYNEQFF

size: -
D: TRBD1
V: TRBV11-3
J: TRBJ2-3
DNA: TGTGCCAGCAGCCAAGCCGGGACAGAAAACACAGATACGCAGTATTTT
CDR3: CASSQAGTENTDTQYF

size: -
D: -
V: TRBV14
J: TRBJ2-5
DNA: TGTGCCAGCAGCCCCCGACCAAAGGCGCCGCCGTACTTC
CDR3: CASSPRPKAPPYF

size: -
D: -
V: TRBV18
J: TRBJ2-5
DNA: TGTGCCAGCTCACCACGGAATGACGGGCCTCAAGAGACCCAGTACTTC
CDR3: CASSPRNDGPQETQYF

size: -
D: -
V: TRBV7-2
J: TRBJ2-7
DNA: TGTGCCAGCAGCTCGGACAGAGTTTCCTACGAGCAGTACTTC
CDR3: CASSSDRVSYEQYF

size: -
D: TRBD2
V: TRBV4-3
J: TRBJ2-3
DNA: TGCGCCAGCAGCCACCTAGCGGGGGGCCCAGATACGCAGTATTTT
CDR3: CASSHLAGGPDTQYF

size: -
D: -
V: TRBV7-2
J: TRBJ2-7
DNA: TGTGCCAGCAACAAACAGGGCGTTGGCTACGAGCAGTACTTC
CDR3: CASNKQGVGYEQYF

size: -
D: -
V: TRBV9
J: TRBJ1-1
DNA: TGTGCCAGCAGCGTAGATGGGACAATGCCGGGCACTGAAGCTTTCTTT
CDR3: CASSVDGTMPGTEAFF

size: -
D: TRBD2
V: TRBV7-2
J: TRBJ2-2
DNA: TGTGCCAGCAGCTTATTGGCTAGCGGCACCGGGGAGCTGTTTTTT
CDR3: CASSLLASGTGELFF